Presented here are 16 T cell receptor beta chains from one specimen sequenced in a study of blood T cell dynamics during melanoma immunotherapy. The time point was: pre-treatment baseline. Here immunoSEQ multiplex PCR was the method, and the copy in TCRdb shows in-frame clones only, minus some. The repertoire holds around 13,000 clones, with about nine tenths as singletons. Sequences were derived from blood, sampled from a patient treated with checkpoint blockade. These receptors came from a human donor with melanoma.

This chain connects TRBV7-2 to TRBJ2-7; TRBD1 or TRBD2 may be the D gene (5 bases each). The V gene lost 8 bases and the J gene lost 0 bases, with 11 bases spanning the gap. This CDR3 has 13 residues. CDR1 and CDR2 (germline): SGHTA, FQGNSA. CDR3 in amino acids: CASGGTGSYEQYF. CDR3 in DNA: TGTGCCAGCGGGGGTACTGGCTCCTACGAGCAGTACTTC. Together with reference TRBV7-2 and TRBJ2-7, the CDR3 gives the full variable domain: GAGVSQSPSNKVTEKGKDVELRCDPISGHTALYWYRQSLGQGLEFLIYFQGNSAPDKSGLPSDRFSAERTGGSVSTLTIQRTQQEDSAVYLCASGGTGSYEQYFGPGTRLTVT.

This chain uses TRBV12-5 with TRBJ1-5; D uncertain. CDR1 and CDR2 from the germline V gene are LGHNT and FRNRAP. V lost 7 bases and J 1 base, leaving 14 bases between the germline ends. This CDR3 contains 15 residues. CDR3 in amino acids: CASARETLSNQPQHF. The CDR3 nucleotides read TGTGCTAGTGCCCGGGAGACACTCAGCAATCAGCCCCAGCATTTT.

The chain carries TRBV2 and TRBJ2-1; 15 positions agree with TRBD2. The trim removed 8 bases at V and 1 base at J, leaving 9 bases unmatched. CDR3 size: 18 residues. Germline CDR1 and CDR2: SNHLY and FYNNEI. CDR3 DNA: TGTGCCAGCGTACGGACTAGCGGGGGGGTCGGTTCCTACAATGAGCAGTTCTTC. The encoded protein is CASVRTSGGVGSYNEQFF.

J is TRBJ2-1 and V is TRBV7-2, with D tentatively TRBD2 (5 bases). The CDR3 is 15 residues long. V lost 1 base and J 6 bases, leaving 13 bases between the germline ends. CDR1 SGHTA and CDR2 FQGNSA come from the germline V gene. CDR3 protein: CASSLERAVFNEQFF. The DNA of the CDR3 is TGTGCCAGCAGCTTAGAGCGAGCGGTCTTCAATGAGCAGTTCTTC.

The V and J genes are TRBV5-6 and TRBJ2-7; TRBD1 might be the D (6 bases). Per the germline V gene, CDR1 is SGHDT and CDR2 is YYEEEE. Trimming stripped 4 bases from V and 3 bases from J, with 14 bases between. This CDR3 has 14 residues. CDR3 nucleotide sequence: TGTGCCAGCAGCGGGATAGGGGGACACTACGAGCAGTACTTC. It translates to CASSGIGGHYEQYF.

The chain couples TRBV7-2 to TRBJ1-5; 8 nucleotides agree with TRBD1. The CDR3 contains 16 residues. The ends lost 4 bases at V and 2 bases at J; junction bases unmatched: 7. The germline CDR1 and CDR2 sequences are SGHTA and FQGNSA. DNA of the CDR3: TGTGCCAGCAGCTCCCTCCCGGGACAGGGCAATCAGCCCCAGCATTTT. It specifies CASSSLPGQGNQPQHF.

The gene calls are TRBV6-1 and TRBJ1-1; D not resolved. CDR3 size: 13 residues. Deletions cut 3 bases from V and 3 bases from J, with 8 bases between. Germline V gene lookup returns CDR1 MNHNS and CDR2 SASEGT. In nucleotides, the CDR3 is TGTGCCAGCAGTGACAGGATAGACACTGAAGCTTTCTTT. Protein sequence: CASSDRIDTEAFF.

The rearrangement joins TRBV9 to TRBJ2-2; 15 bases map to TRBD2. CDR1 SGDLS and CDR2 YYNGEE come from the germline V gene. The CDR3 is 15 amino acids. After removal of 7 bases from V and 9 bases from J, the junction contained 7 bases not matched to a gene. The CDR3 loop reads CASSRTSGGARELFF. The DNA for the CDR3 is TGTGCCAGCTCACGGACTAGCGGGGGGGCACGGGAGCTGTTTTTT.

The chain carries TRBV2 and TRBJ1-6; possible D gene TRBD1, 5 bases. Germline V gives CDR1 SNHLY, CDR2 FYNNEI. With 8 bases removed from V and 0 bases from J, the gap between germline ends came to 8 bases. The CDR3 covers 14 residues. The CDR3 bases are TGTGCCAGCGGGGGGGGCTCCTATAATTCACCCCTCCACTTT. It encodes CASGGGSYNSPLHF.

The chain combines TRBV6-1 with TRBJ1-6, with a tentative D call TRBD1 (6 bases). The germline V gene encodes CDR1 MNHNS and CDR2 SASEGT. The CDR3 runs 14 residues. V shed 5 bases and J shed 8 bases, with 13 bases lying between them. CDR3 in amino acids: CASSLQGGYSPLHF. The CDR3 DNA is TGTGCCAGCAGTTTACAGGGAGGTTATTCACCCCTCCACTTT.

This clone has only one observation. The J gene is TRBJ2-3, the V gene TRBV30; 12 positions match TRBD2. The V gene's germline CDR1 is GTSNPN and CDR2 SVGIG (reference sequence). V lost 1 base and J lost 0; bases outside the gene matches: 5. CDR3 length: 17 residues. The CDR3 DNA follows: TGTGCCTGGAGTGGACTAGCGGGGGCCCAAAGCACAGATACGCAGTATTTT. Protein: CAWSGLAGAQSTDTQYF. The full variable domain, its missing parts supplied by reference TRBV30 and TRBJ2-3, is SQTIHQWPATLVQPVGSPLSLECTVEGTSNPNLYWYRQAAGRGLQLLFYSVGIGQISSEVPQNLSASRPQDRQFILSSKKLLLSDSGFYLCAWSGLAGAQSTDTQYFGPGTRLTVL.

In its sample, this clone was seen a few times. This chain links TRBV5-4 with TRBJ2-7, with D perhaps TRBD1 or TRBD2 (5 bases each). The germline V gene encodes CDR1 SGHNT and CDR2 YYREEE (reference sequence). This CDR3 contains 15 residues. V gave up 0 bases and J gave up 1 base, with 11 bases separating them. The CDR3, as DNA: TGTGCCAGCAGCTTGGGCTTGGGGGTTTCCTACGAGCAGTACTTC. Translation gives CASSLGLGVSYEQYF.

This clone came up a few times. The CDR3 nucleotides read TGTGCCAGTAGTATCAACAGGGTGGAGACCCAGTACTTC. This codes for CASSINRVETQYF. The rearrangement links TRBV19 to TRBJ2-5, with D perhaps matching TRBD1 (6 bases). CDR3 size: 13 residues. Germline V lookup: CDR1 LNHDA, CDR2 SQIVND (reference sequence). V shed 3 bases and J shed 5 bases, with 10 bases lying between them.

The V gene is TRBV2, the J gene TRBJ2-5; D unresolved. This CDR3 has 14 residues. V lost 2 bases, J lost 2 bases, and 9 bases lay in between. Germline V gene lookup returns CDR1 SNHLY and CDR2 FYNNEI. CDR3 in amino acids: CASSELTLQETQYF. CDR3 in DNA: TGTGCCAGCAGTGAACTGACGCTACAAGAGACCCAGTACTTC.

The V call is TRBV6-4, the J call TRBJ2-3, with unresolved D. This CDR3 comprises 14 residues. Per germline, CDR1 MRHNA and CDR2 SNTAGT. Trimming took 0 bases from V and 1 from J, leaving 5 bases between them. In DNA form, the CDR3 reads TGTGCCAGCAGTGACTCGCAGGGCACAGATACGCAGTATTTT. Translating gives CASSDSQGTDTQYF.

V gene TRBV30 combines with J gene TRBJ1-1; perhaps TRBD1 as D (5 bases). The CDR3 covers 15 residues. Trimming took 6 bases from V and 5 from J, leaving 22 bases between them. CDR1 is GTSNPN, CDR2 SVGIG, per germline (reference sequence). The CDR3 coding sequence is TGTGCCTGCCAATGGGAGGGGCAAAGTGAAACTGAAGCTTTCTTT. Its translation: CACQWEGQSETEAFF.